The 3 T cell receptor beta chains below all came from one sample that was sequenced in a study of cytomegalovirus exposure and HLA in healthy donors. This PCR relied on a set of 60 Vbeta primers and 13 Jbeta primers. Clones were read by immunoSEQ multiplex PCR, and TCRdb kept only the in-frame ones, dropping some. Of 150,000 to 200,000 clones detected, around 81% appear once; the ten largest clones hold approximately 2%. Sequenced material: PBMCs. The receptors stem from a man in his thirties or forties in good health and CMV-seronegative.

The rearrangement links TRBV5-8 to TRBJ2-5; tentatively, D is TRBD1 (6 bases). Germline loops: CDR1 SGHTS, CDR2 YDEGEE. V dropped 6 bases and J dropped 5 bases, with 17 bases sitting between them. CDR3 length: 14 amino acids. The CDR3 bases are TGTGCCAGCAACCCCCTCAGGGGACGGGAGACCCAGTACTTC. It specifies CASNPLRGRETQYF.

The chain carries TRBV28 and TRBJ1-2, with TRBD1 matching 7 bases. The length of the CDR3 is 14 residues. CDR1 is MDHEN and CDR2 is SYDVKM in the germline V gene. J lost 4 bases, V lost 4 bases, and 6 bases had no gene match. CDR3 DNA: TGTGCCAGCAGTTCGACAGGGAAGGGCTATGGCTACACCTTC. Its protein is CASSSTGKGYGYTF.

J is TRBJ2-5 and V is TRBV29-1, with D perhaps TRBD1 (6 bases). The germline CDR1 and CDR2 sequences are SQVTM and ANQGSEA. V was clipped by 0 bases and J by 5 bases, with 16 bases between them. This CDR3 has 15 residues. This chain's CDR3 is CSVEDLWQGQETQYF. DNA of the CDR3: TGCAGCGTTGAAGATCTGTGGCAGGGGCAGGAGACCCAGTACTTC.